This T cell receptor (beta chain) was sequenced during a study of CD8+ T cells in alopecia areata. Overall study context: Once tofacitinib had been taken for 6 to 18 months, 6 months off drug followed.

Sequencing relied on a cDNA template that was reverse transcribed from extracted RNA. Sequencing was performed with immunoSEQ multiplex PCR; in TCRdb, only in-frame clones are kept and a portion is missing. This sample has about 91,000 clones, with about 45% found just once. Study results and caveats: Relative to mice, TCR sharing across patients was less clear, a difference possibly HLA-related.

Details on this clone: Its antigen is as yet unknown.

This clonotype was sampled from a human donor with alopecia areata. Sequencing input: CD4+ T cells sorted from blood.

The DNA of the CDR3 is TGTGCCTTCCGGGACAACTATGGCTACACCTTC. Amino acid sequence: CAFRDNYGYTF. This chain links TRBV30 with TRBJ1-2, with D possibly matching TRBD1 (5 bases). Germline loops: CDR1 GTSNPN, CDR2 SVGIG (reference sequence). CDR3 size: 11 residues. V was clipped by 7 bases and J by 2 bases, with 8 bases between them.